Following are 27 T cell receptor beta chains from one sample sequenced in a study of blood T cells in healthy people across ages. A sample-barcoded 5' primer and a J-beta primer mix were used in a second PCR of roughly 7 to 12 cycles. A single record per CDR3 protein comes from TCRdb applying MiXCR to the 5' RACE reads. The sample comprises about 1 million distinct CDR3 sequences, 40% to 45% of which are singletons, and 18% rests with the top ten. What was sequenced was blood. All receptors derive from an older woman in good health.

This clonotype has ten or more counts. V gene TRBV7-3 combines with J gene TRBJ2-3, with D perhaps matching TRBD1 (5 bases). CDR3 length: 15 residues. Trimming took 0 bases from V and 4 from J, leaving 11 bases between them. CDR1 SGHTA and CDR2 FQGTGA come from the germline V gene. DNA for the CDR3: TGTGCCAGCAGCTTAACGGGCAGGGCATCAGATACGCAGTATTTT. It translates to CASSLTGRASDTQYF.

This clonotype was seen a handful of times. The rearrangement joins TRBV6-5 to TRBJ1-2; D not resolved. The germline gives CDR1 MNHEY, CDR2 SVGAGI. V shed 5 bases and J shed 1 base, with 8 bases lying between them. The CDR3 has 13 amino acids. The CDR3 region is CASSERVNYGYTF. The DNA of the CDR3 is TGTGCCAGCAGTGAAAGGGTTAACTATGGCTACACCTTC.

The rearrangement links TRBV11-1 to TRBJ2-6; TRBD1 matches 8 bases. The J segment lost 3 bases and the V segment lost 1 base, leaving 17 bases of the junction unmatched. The CDR3 extends over 21 amino acids. Germline CDR1 and CDR2: SGHAT and FQDESV (reference sequence). The CDR3 nucleotides are TGTGCCAGCAGCTTAGTTCTTCGGACAGGGTCCGTGTCTCTTGGGGCCAACGTCCTGACTTTC. Its protein is CASSLVLRTGSVSLGANVLTF.

This clonotype was picked up a small number of times. The chain recombines TRBV11-2 with TRBJ2-1; D unresolved. V lost 3 bases and J lost 8, with 17 bases in between. The V gene's germline CDR1 is SGHAT and CDR2 FQNNGV. The CDR3 is 15 amino acids. The CDR3 DNA follows: TGTGCCAGCAGCTTCGACGGAACCAATAGGGATGAGCAGTTCTTC. Translated, it gives CASSFDGTNRDEQFF.

The chain employs TRBV7-2 and TRBJ2-5; TRBD2 aligns across 7 bases. Looked up from germline, CDR1 is SGHTA and CDR2 is FQGNSA. This CDR3 comprises 15 residues. The junction had 5 bases not matched to a gene; V was cut back by 2 bases and J by 2 bases. Here the CDR3 reads CASSLFLRGQETQYF. CDR3 coding DNA: TGTGCCAGCAGCTTATTTTTGCGGGGGCAAGAGACCCAGTACTTC.

The V gene is TRBV7-9, the J gene TRBJ2-1; 8 nucleotides align to TRBD2. The CDR3 extends over 15 amino acids. Germline assignment: CDR1 SEHNR and CDR2 FQNEAQ (reference sequence). The J segment lost 8 bases and the V segment lost 5 bases, leaving 11 bases of the junction unmatched. The CDR3 sequence: CASSAHAGGSDEQFF. The CDR3 DNA follows: TGTGCCAGCAGCGCCCACGCGGGAGGATCGGATGAGCAGTTCTTC.

Only one count was recorded for this clonotype. The chain employs TRBV7-7 and TRBJ2-5; no definite D call. The CDR3 consists of 13 residues. With 6 bases removed from V and 1 base from J, the gap between germline ends came to 9 bases. Germline CDR1 is SSHAT and CDR2 is FNYEAQ (reference sequence). Written as DNA, the CDR3 is TGTGCCAGCAGTATCTCTGTCCAAGAGACCCAGTACTTC. Encoded protein: CASSISVQETQYF.

V is TRBV12-5 and J is TRBJ1-2; D gene uncertain. The CDR3 sequence is 13 residues long. V lost 2 bases to trimming and J lost 2 bases, with 6 bases between them. The germline V gene encodes CDR1 LGHNT and CDR2 FRNRAP. The CDR3 loop reads CASGLIGNYGYTF. CDR3 DNA: TGTGCTAGTGGTTTGATCGGAAACTATGGCTACACCTTC. Full variable domain (missing parts from reference TRBV12-5 and TRBJ1-2): DARVTQTPRHKVTEMGQEVTMRCQPILGHNTVFWYRQTMMQGLELLAYFRNRAPLDDSGMPKDRFSAEMPDATLATLKIQPSEPRDSAVYFCASGLIGNYGYTFGSGTRLTVV.

The chain combines TRBV3-1 with TRBJ2-3; D ambiguous. The germline V gene has CDR1 LGHDT and CDR2 YNNKEL (reference sequence). The CDR3 runs to 16 residues. The germline V and J ends were trimmed by 2 bases and 3 bases, with 15 bases remaining between them. The CDR3 DNA reads as TGTGCCAGCAGCCAATTTGGTAGCTTCATGACAGATACGCAGTATTTT. It translates to CASSQFGSFMTDTQYF.

The chain carries TRBV28 and TRBJ2-3; 14 bases match TRBD2. The V segment lost 9 bases and the J segment 4 bases; nucleotides outside the gene matches: 9. Germline lookup yields CDR1 MDHEN and CDR2 SYDVKM. The CDR3 has 16 residues. The CDR3 loop is CASIEGTSGRSDTQYF. The CDR3 coding sequence is TGTGCCAGTATAGAGGGGACTAGCGGGAGATCAGATACGCAGTATTTT.

In this sample, this clonotype turned up a few times. The chain uses TRBV20-1 and TRBJ1-1; possible D gene TRBD1, 5 bases. The CDR3 sequence is 13 residues long. Germline values: CDR1 DFQATT, CDR2 SNEGSKA (reference sequence). Trimming shortened V by 6 bases and J by 2 bases, and 13 bases separated the two germline ends. The CDR3 DNA follows: TGCAGTGCCCCAACGGGACTTAACACTGAAGCTTTCTTT. Translating gives CSAPTGLNTEAFF.

The V call is TRBV7-6, the J call TRBJ2-4; 8 bases map to TRBD2. Germline CDR1 reads SGHVS; CDR2 reads FNYEAQ. There are 17 residues in the CDR3. V was pared by 3 bases and J by 0 bases, with 7 bases of the junction left unmatched. In DNA form, the CDR3 reads TGTGCCAGCAGCTTCCTTAGCGGGGACCTAGCCAAAAACATTCAGTACTTC. Translating it yields CASSFLSGDLAKNIQYF.

The chain uses TRBV29-1 and TRBJ1-2; a possible D gene is TRBD1 (6 bases). Germline V gene sequence: CDR1 SQVTM, CDR2 ANQGSEA. The CDR3 consists of 13 residues. Trimming pared 2 bases from V and 4 bases from J, leaving 11 bases between. In DNA form, the CDR3 reads TGCAGCGTTGAAACCGGACAGATCTATGGCTACACCTTC. This sequence encodes CSVETGQIYGYTF.

V gene TRBV6-6 combines with J gene TRBJ2-5, with D maybe TRBD1 (5 bases). The V gene's germline CDR1 is MNHNY and CDR2 SVGAGI (reference sequence). The CDR3 consists of 14 residues. Trimming stripped 2 bases from V and 4 bases from J, with 11 bases between. The CDR3 bases are TGTGCCAGCAGTTACGGGGCAGATCGAGAGACCCAGTACTTC. This codes for CASSYGADRETQYF.

This clonotype was observed a handful of times. The DNA of the CDR3 is TGTGCCAGCAGTATAGCGGGAGGAACGGAGACCCAGTACTTC. It encodes CASSIAGGTETQYF. This chain joins TRBV2 and TRBJ2-5, with 10 nucleotides matching TRBD2. Germline V CDR1 and CDR2: SNHLY, FYNNEI. Germline trimming cut 5 bases from V and 5 bases from J; bases unmatched to any gene: 5. The CDR3 has 14 amino acids.

This clonotype was seen just once. The gene calls are TRBV6-1 and TRBJ2-1; 14 nucleotides line up with TRBD2. This CDR3 contains 16 residues. V lost 5 bases to trimming and J lost 9 bases; unmatched junction nucleotides: 9. CDR1 and CDR2 (germline): MNHNS, SASEGT. CDR3 loop: CASSIPGLAGVIEQFF. The CDR3 DNA reads TGTGCCAGCAGTATCCCGGGACTAGCGGGAGTTATTGAGCAGTTCTTC.

The chain employs TRBV12-3 or TRBV12-4 and TRBJ2-3, with 8 bases aligning to TRBD1. V lost 6 bases, J lost 0 bases, and 14 bases stayed unmatched. The CDR3 sequence is 18 residues long. The DNA for the CDR3 is TGTGCCAGCAGGCCTTTCGGACAGGGCCTAATAAGCACAGATACGCAGTATTTT. It translates to CASRPFGQGLISTDTQYF.

The CDR3 nucleotides read TGCAGCATAAGCGGGGGGCACCGACTAGGCACAGATACGCAGTATTTT. Translated, it gives CSISGGHRLGTDTQYF. The V and J genes are TRBV29-1 and TRBJ2-3, with 9 positions matching TRBD2. V was clipped by 8 bases and J by 1 base; unmatched bases: 13. Germline CDR1 SQVTM, CDR2 ANQGSEA. This CDR3 is built from 16 residues.

The chain is built from TRBV3-1 and TRBJ2-1; TRBD2 aligns across 12 bases. Trimming cost V 0 bases and J 8 bases; bases outside gene matches: 5. Germline V gene sequence: CDR1 LGHDT, CDR2 YNNKEL (reference sequence). This CDR3 has 16 amino acids. Here the CDR3 reads CASSQDLLAGGYEQFF. The CDR3 coding sequence is TGTGCCAGCAGCCAAGATTTACTAGCGGGAGGCTATGAGCAGTTCTTC.

This clonotype was seen a few times. The V gene is TRBV27, the J gene TRBJ2-1, with a possible D match to TRBD2 (6 bases). The germline CDR1 and CDR2 sequences are MNHEY and SMNVEV (reference sequence). This CDR3 is built from 15 residues. Deletions cut 2 bases from V and 6 bases from J, with 14 bases between. The CDR3 protein is CASSLEEGGINEQFF. In nucleotides, the CDR3 is TGTGCCAGCAGTTTAGAGGAGGGTGGGATCAATGAGCAGTTCTTC.

This sequence joins TRBV27 and TRBJ2-2; no clear D gene. The V end was cut by 7 bases, the J end by 2 bases, with 17 bases between. The germline CDR1 and CDR2 sequences are MNHEY and SMNVEV (reference sequence). The CDR3 runs to 16 residues. DNA of the CDR3: TGTGCCAGCAAGGACGTCGCTCGAGTAAACACCGGGGAGCTGTTTTTT. Amino acids: CASKDVARVNTGELFF.

This clonotype has ten or more counts. The gene calls are TRBV6-5 and TRBJ2-3; 15 bases align to TRBD2. V shed 4 bases and J 4 bases; nucleotides not matched to a gene: 3. CDR3 length: 16 residues. Germline loops: CDR1 MNHEY, CDR2 SVGAGI. The CDR3 nucleotides read TGTGCCAGCAGTTTAGGGACTAGCGGGAGGTCAGATACGCAGTATTTT. Translated: CASSLGTSGRSDTQYF.

V gene TRBV20-1 combines with J gene TRBJ2-5; 7 bases agree with TRBD1. The J call is doubtful: the DNA matches TRBJ2-7 better. This CDR3 has 11 residues. Germline V gene sequence: CDR1 DFQATT, CDR2 SNEGSKA (reference sequence). The CDR3 coding sequence is TGCAGTGCTACGGACAGGACCGAGCAGTACTTC. It is translated as CSATDRTEQYF.

The chain links TRBV7-2 to TRBJ2-5; D is unclear. The germline CDR1 and CDR2 sequences are SGHTA and FQGNSA. V was cut by 2 bases and J by 2 bases, with 12 bases left in between. This CDR3 is built from 15 residues. The CDR3 DNA sequence: TGTGCCAGCAGCTTAATCCCCAGGCCGCAAGAGACCCAGTACTTC. This translates into CASSLIPRPQETQYF.

This chain connects TRBV5-1 to TRBJ2-5; unclear D gene. The CDR3 length is 13 residues. Germline V gene lookup returns CDR1 SGHRS and CDR2 YFSETQ. V gave up 4 bases and J gave up 5 bases, with 12 bases separating them. This CDR3 reads CASSVFLGETQYF. The CDR3 DNA reads TGCGCCAGCAGCGTCTTTTTGGGGGAGACCCAGTACTTC.

V and J are TRBV3-1 and TRBJ2-7; the match to TRBD2 covers 12 bases. The V gene's germline CDR1 is LGHDT and CDR2 YNNKEL (reference sequence). Trimming took 5 bases from V and 0 from J; bases not matched to a gene: 5. This CDR3 has 16 amino acids. The CDR3 nucleotides read TGTGCCAGCAGCTGGGGACTAGCGGGTGACTCCTACGAGCAGTACTTC. Encoded protein: CASSWGLAGDSYEQYF.

This clonotype was seen a few times. The CDR3 nucleotides read TGCAGTGCTAGAAGCCTCCACTCCTACAATGAGCAGTTCTTC. Protein: CSARSLHSYNEQFF. This chain joins TRBV20-1 and TRBJ2-1; D is unresolved. In germline, CDR1 is DFQATT, CDR2 SNEGSKA (reference sequence). Trimming pared 2 bases from V and 0 bases from J, leaving 8 bases between. The CDR3 spans 14 residues.